Presented here are 10 T cell receptor beta chains from one specimen sequenced in a study of T-cell reconstitution after alpha-beta-depleted transplantation in children. Researchers prepared the TCRbeta library using unique molecular identifiers, the study reports. MiXCR, run by TCRdb on the PCR reads, gives a single entry per CDR3 protein. The table shows about 590,000 distinct CDR3 sequences, with roughly 13% occurring only once. This specimen was PBMCs, mostly from graft donor cells, taken 360 days after TCRalphabeta/CD19-depleted stem cell transplant. The source of these receptors is a male patient aged 10 to 17 who had a stem cell transplant for acute myeloid leukemia, so the T cells may come from the graft donor.

Many counts were recorded for this clonotype. This chain links TRBV28 with TRBJ2-5; D is perhaps TRBD1 (6 bases). CDR1 and CDR2 (germline): MDHEN, SYDVKM. Trimming shortened V by 2 bases and J by 5 bases, and 12 bases separated the two germline ends. The CDR3 runs 14 residues. CDR3: CASSLTGTSETQYF. In DNA, the CDR3 is TGTGCCAGCAGTTTAACAGGGACATCGGAGACCCAGTACTTC.

The genes are TRBV6-2 or TRBV6-3 and TRBJ2-7, with 8 bases that match TRBD1. This CDR3 has 14 amino acids. The junction had 7 bases not matched to a gene; V was cut back by 4 bases and J by 5 bases. CDR1 and CDR2 (germline): MNHEY, SVGEGT. The CDR3: CASSLDRVLNEQYF. In nucleotides, the CDR3 is TGTGCCAGCAGTTTGGACAGGGTCCTTAACGAGCAGTACTTC.

The sample holds a few counts of this clonotype. At one end the junction does not follow the germline gene, possibly because of a read error. This chain uses TRBV7-7 with TRBJ2-1, with D perhaps matching TRBD2 (5 bases). The germline gives CDR1 SSHAT, CDR2 FNYEAQ (reference sequence). The CDR3 runs 15 residues. The DNA for the CDR3 is TGTGCTAGCAGCCAGAGACTCCTCGGGGTCGATGAGCAGTTCTTC. This codes for CASSQRLLGVDEQFF.

The CDR3 DNA follows: TGCGCCAGCAGCCCCTCGGGCACAAACCTAGCCAAAAACATTCAGTACTTC. It encodes CASSPSGTNLAKNIQYF. The chain uses TRBV4-1 and TRBJ2-4; D not certain. V was clipped by 4 bases and J by 0 bases, with 16 bases between them. Germline V gene lookup returns CDR1 MGHRA and CDR2 YSYEKL. The CDR3 sequence is 17 residues long.

This clonotype was detected ten times or more. This chain connects TRBV5-1 to TRBJ2-1; D unresolved. V dropped 4 bases and J dropped 5 bases, with 16 bases sitting between them. The CDR3 spans 15 residues. Per germline, CDR1 SGHRS and CDR2 YFSETQ. The CDR3 bases are TGCGCCAGCAGCCCCCTAGTGGTTGGACACAATGAGCAGTTCTTC. This codes for CASSPLVVGHNEQFF.

The chain employs TRBV10-3 and TRBJ1-1; a possible D gene is TRBD1 (5 bases). In germline, CDR1 is ENHRY, CDR2 SYGVKD. V lost 3 bases, J lost 4 bases, and 15 bases lay in between. This CDR3 has 15 residues. Written as DNA, the CDR3 is TGTGCCATCAGTGAATCGGACATCTCCCCCACTGAAGCTTTCTTT. This sequence encodes CAISESDISPTEAFF.

The V and J genes are TRBV28 and TRBJ2-7, with unresolved D. Germline CDR1 MDHEN, CDR2 SYDVKM. V dropped 6 bases and J dropped 2 bases, with 17 bases sitting between them. The CDR3 runs to 15 residues. CDR3 bases: TGTGCCAGCAGGGCATTCAATATGGGCACCTACGAGCAGTACTTC. As protein: CASRAFNMGTYEQYF.

This clonotype was observed a handful of times. This chain uses TRBV20-1 with TRBJ2-6, with D maybe TRBD1 (5 bases). The V end was cut by 3 bases, the J end by 1 base, with 13 bases between. The CDR3 has 16 residues. Germline V CDR1 and CDR2: DFQATT, SNEGSKA (reference sequence). The chain's CDR3 is CSARGPPPSGANVLTF. The CDR3 DNA is TGCAGTGCTAGGGGGCCGCCTCCGTCTGGGGCCAACGTCCTGACTTTC.

The CDR3 DNA reads as TGCAGCGTTGCTCACGGTACATACGAGCAGTACTTC. It specifies CSVAHGTYEQYF. The genes are TRBV29-1 and TRBJ2-7; the D is unclear. The CDR3 is 12 residues long. The V end was cut by 4 bases, the J end by 4 bases, with 11 bases between. Looked up from germline, CDR1 is SQVTM and CDR2 is ANQGSEA.

This clonotype was detected many times. The rearrangement uses TRBV6-2 or TRBV6-3 and TRBJ2-1, with a tentative D call TRBD1 (6 bases). V dropped 5 bases and J dropped 9 bases, with 20 bases sitting between them. The CDR3 has 15 residues. Germline V CDR1 and CDR2: MNHEY, SVGEGT. CDR3 loop: CASSQTPLEGGEQFF. In nucleotides, the CDR3 is TGTGCCAGCAGTCAGACACCGCTCGAAGGGGGTGAGCAGTTCTTC.